A single TCR beta chain is shown here with its context. The sample belongs to a study of siplizumab effects on memory and regulatory T cells. Assay: immunoSEQ multiplex PCR; the TCRdb copy retains only in-frame clones and omits some. The sample includes roughly 97,000 clones, about 93% of them seen just once. Per the germline V gene, CDR1 is SGHRS and CDR2 is YFSETQ. The CDR3 has 14 amino acids. Trimming removed 4 bases from V and 1 base from J, with 11 bases in between. The sequencing input was Tregs sorted from blood. The rearrangement joins TRBV5-1 to TRBJ2-5; D gene ambiguous. The receptor's source is a human donor in good health. In DNA, the CDR3 is TGCGCCAGCAGCACGAGCTTACTCCAAGAGACCCAGTACTTC. The encoded protein is CASSTSLLQETQYF.